The present T cell receptor (beta chain) was sequenced within a study of blood T cells in healthy people across ages. The second PCR ran about 6 to 12 cycles with a sample-barcoded 5' primer and J-beta primers. Every single cDNA molecule received a tag from a template-switch adaptor with 12 random nucleotides. TCRdb re-derived calls from the 5' RACE reads in MiXCR, one entry per CDR3 protein. This table has around 1,800,000 distinct CDR3 sequences, about two fifths appearing once. Each sample used at least 6 million PBMCs. In this sample, this clonotype turned up once. The junction departs from the called germline gene at one end, perhaps through a read error. CDR3 length equals 17 residues.

The chain couples TRBV12-3 or TRBV12-4 to TRBJ1-2; TRBD1 aligns across 8 bases. The sequence came from a human donor in good health. The sequenced sample consisted of blood. The CDR3: CAGSQGAQDRPGYGYTF. The CDR3 bases are TGTGCCGGCAGCCAGGGGGCACAGGACAGGCCGGGATATGGCTACACCTTC.